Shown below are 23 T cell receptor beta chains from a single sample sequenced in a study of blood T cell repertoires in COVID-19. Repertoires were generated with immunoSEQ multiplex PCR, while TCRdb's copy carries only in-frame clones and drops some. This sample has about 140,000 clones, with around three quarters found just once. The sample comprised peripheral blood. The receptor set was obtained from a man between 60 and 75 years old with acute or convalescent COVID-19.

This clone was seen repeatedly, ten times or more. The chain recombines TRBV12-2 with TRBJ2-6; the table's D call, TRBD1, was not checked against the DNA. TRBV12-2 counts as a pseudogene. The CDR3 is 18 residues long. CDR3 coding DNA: TGTGCAAGTCGCTTAAGACAGGCCCCGCTCTCTGGGGCCAACGTCCTGACTTTC. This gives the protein CASRLRQAPLSGANVLTF.

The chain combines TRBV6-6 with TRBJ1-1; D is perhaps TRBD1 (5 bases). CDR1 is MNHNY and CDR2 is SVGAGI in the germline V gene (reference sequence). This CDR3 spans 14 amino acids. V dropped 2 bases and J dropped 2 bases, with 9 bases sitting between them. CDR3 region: CASSYNGGNTEAFF. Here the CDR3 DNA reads TGTGCCAGCAGTTACAACGGGGGTAACACTGAAGCTTTCTTT.

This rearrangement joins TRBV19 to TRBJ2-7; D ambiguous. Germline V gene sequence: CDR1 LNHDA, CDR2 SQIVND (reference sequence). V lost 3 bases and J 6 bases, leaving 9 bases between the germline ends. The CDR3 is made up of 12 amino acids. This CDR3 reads CASSISPGEQYF. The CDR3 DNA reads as TGTGCCAGTAGTATCTCCCCGGGCGAGCAGTACTTC.

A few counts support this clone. In DNA form, the CDR3 reads TGTGCCAGCAGCCTTACTAGCGTGGGGACAGATACGCAGTATTTT. This gives the protein CASSLTSVGTDTQYF. J is TRBJ2-3 and V is TRBV7-9; 7 nucleotides match TRBD2. CDR3 length: 15 residues. CDR1 is SEHNR and CDR2 is FQNEAQ in the germline V gene (reference sequence). Trimming cost V 5 bases and J 3 bases; bases outside gene matches: 8.

The CDR3 sequence is CASSKDSHTGNTIYF. The CDR3 nucleotides are TGTGCCAGCAGCAAGGACAGTCACACTGGAAACACCATATATTTT. The V call is TRBV21-1, the J call TRBJ1-3; the table's TRBD1 call for D was not verified on the DNA. TRBV21-1 is a pseudogene segment. The CDR3 has 15 amino acids.

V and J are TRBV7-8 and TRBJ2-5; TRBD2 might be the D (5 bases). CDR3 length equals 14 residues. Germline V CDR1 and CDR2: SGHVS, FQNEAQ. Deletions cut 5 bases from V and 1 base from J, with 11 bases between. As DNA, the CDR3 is TGTGCCAGCAGCCACCTAGCAATCCAAGAGACCCAGTACTTC. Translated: CASSHLAIQETQYF.

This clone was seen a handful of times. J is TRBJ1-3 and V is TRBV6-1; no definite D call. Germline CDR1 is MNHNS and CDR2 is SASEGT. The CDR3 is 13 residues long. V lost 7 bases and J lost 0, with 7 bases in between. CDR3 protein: CASIQSSGNTIYF. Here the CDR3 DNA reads TGTGCCAGCATTCAGTCCTCTGGAAACACCATATATTTT.

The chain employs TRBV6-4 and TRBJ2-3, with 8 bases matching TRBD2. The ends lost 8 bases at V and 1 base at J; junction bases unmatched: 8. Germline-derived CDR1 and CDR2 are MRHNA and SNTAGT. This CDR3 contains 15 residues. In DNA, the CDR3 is TGTGCCAGCGCCAAGGGAGCGGGAGGCACAGATACGCAGTATTTT. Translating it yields CASAKGAGGTDTQYF.

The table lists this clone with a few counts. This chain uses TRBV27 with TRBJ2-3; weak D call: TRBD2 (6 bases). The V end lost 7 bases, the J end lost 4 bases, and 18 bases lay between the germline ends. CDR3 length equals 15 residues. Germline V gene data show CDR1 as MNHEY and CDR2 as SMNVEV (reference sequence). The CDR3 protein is CASNHGGIPPDTQYF. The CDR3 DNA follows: TGTGCCAGCAACCATGGGGGGATTCCACCAGATACGCAGTATTTT.

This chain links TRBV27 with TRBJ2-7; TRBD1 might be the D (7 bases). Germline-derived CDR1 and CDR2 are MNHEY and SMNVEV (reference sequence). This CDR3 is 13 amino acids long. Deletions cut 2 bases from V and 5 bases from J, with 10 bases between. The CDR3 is CASSLARGDEQYF. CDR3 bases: TGTGCCAGCAGTTTAGCCAGGGGGGACGAGCAGTACTTC.

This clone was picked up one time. The chain's CDR3 is CATSRDRSSSGRSSYNEQFF. The CDR3 region has the DNA TGTGCCACCAGCAGAGATCGAAGTTCCAGCGGGAGGAGCTCCTACAATGAGCAGTTCTTC. The genes are TRBV15 and TRBJ2-1, with 9 bases that match TRBD2. Germline values: CDR1 LNHNV, CDR2 YYDKDF (reference sequence). With V trimmed by 0 bases and J by 0 bases, 12 bases remained unmatched. The CDR3 has 20 residues.

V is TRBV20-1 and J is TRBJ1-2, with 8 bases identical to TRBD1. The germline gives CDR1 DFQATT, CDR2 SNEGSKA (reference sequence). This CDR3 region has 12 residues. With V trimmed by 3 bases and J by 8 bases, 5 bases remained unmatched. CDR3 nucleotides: TGCAGTGCTAGTAATTACAGGGGGGGCTACACCTTC. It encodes CSASNYRGGYTF.

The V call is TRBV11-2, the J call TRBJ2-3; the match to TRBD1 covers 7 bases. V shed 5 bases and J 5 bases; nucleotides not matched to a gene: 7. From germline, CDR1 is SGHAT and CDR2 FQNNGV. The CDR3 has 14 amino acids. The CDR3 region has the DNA TGTGCCAGCAGCATGGGGACAGAACAAGATACGCAGTATTTT. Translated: CASSMGTEQDTQYF.

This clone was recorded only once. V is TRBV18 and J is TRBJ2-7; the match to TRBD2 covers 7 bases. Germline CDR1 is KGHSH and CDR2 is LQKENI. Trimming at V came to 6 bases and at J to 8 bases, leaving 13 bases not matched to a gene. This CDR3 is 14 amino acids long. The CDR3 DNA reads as TGTGCCAGCTCTGCTGGGGCGGGAGCGTTCCAGCAGTACTTC. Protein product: CASSAGAGAFQQYF.

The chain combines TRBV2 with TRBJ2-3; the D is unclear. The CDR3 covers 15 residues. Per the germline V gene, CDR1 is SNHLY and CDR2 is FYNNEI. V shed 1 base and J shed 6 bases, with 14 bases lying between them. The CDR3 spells CASSEVAAPLDTQYF. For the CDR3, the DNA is TGTGCCAGCAGTGAAGTGGCGGCCCCCTTGGATACGCAGTATTTT.

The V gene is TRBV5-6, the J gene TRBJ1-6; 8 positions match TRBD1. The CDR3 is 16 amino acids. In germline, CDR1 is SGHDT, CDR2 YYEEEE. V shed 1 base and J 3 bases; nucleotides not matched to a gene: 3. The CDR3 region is CASSLNGQGYNSPLHF. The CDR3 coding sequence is TGTGCCAGCAGCTTGAATGGACAGGGCTATAATTCACCCCTCCACTTT.

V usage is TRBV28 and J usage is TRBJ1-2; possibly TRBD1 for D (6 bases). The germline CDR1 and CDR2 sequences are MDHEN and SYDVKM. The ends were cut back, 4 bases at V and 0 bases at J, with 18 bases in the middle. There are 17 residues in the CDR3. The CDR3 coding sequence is TGTGCCAGCAGTTCACAGGGCCACTTTAATTCTAACTATGGCTACACCTTC. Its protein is CASSSQGHFNSNYGYTF.

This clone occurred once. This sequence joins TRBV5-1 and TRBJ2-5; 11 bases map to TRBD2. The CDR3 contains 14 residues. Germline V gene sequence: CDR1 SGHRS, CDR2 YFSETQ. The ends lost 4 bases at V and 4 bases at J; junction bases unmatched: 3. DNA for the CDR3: TGCGCCAGCAGCCCCGGGACTAGCGGAGAGACCCAGTACTTC. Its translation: CASSPGTSGETQYF. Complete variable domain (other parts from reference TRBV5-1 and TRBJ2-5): KAGVTQTPRYLIKTRGQQVTLSCSPISGHRSVSWYQQTPGQGLQFLFEYFSETQRNKGNFPGRFSGRQFSNSRSEMNVSTLELGDSALYLCASSPGTSGETQYFGPGTRLLVL.

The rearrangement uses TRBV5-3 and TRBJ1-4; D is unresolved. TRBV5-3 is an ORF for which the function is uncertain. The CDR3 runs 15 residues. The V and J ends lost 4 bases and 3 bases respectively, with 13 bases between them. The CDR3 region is CARSLRVAANEKLFF. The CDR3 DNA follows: TGTGCCAGAAGCCTGAGGGTAGCGGCTAATGAAAAACTGTTTTTT.

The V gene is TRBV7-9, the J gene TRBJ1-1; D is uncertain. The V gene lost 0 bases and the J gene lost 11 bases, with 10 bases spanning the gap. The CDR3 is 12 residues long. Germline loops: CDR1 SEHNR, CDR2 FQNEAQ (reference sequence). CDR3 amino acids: CASSLADVRAFF. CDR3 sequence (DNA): TGTGCCAGCAGCTTAGCGGATGTGAGGGCTTTCTTT.

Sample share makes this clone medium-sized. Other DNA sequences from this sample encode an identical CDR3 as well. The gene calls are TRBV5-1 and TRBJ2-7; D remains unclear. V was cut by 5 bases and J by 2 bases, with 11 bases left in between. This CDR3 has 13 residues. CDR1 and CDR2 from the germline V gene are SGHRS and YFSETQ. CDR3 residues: CASSLTSTYEQYF. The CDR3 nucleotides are TGCGCCAGCAGTCTAACGAGTACCTACGAGCAGTACTTC.

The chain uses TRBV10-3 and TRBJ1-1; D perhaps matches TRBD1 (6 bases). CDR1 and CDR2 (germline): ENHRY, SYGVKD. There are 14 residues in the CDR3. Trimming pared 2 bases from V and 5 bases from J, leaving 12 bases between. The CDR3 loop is CAISEGGGRTEAFF. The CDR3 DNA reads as TGTGCCATCAGTGAGGGGGGGGGCCGAACTGAAGCTTTCTTT.

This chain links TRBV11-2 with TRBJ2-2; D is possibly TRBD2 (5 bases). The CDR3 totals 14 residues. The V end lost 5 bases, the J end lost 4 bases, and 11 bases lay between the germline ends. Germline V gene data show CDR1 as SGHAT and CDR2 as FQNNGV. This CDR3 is CASSPFAGTGELFF. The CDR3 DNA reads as TGTGCCAGCAGCCCCTTTGCGGGCACCGGGGAGCTGTTTTTT. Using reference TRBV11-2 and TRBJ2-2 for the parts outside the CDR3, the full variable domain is EAGVAQSPRYKIIEKRQSVAFWCNPISGHATLYWYQQILGQGPKLLIQFQNNGVVDDSQLPKDRFSAERLKGVDSTLKIQPAKLEDSAVYLCASSPFAGTGELFFGEGSRLTVL.